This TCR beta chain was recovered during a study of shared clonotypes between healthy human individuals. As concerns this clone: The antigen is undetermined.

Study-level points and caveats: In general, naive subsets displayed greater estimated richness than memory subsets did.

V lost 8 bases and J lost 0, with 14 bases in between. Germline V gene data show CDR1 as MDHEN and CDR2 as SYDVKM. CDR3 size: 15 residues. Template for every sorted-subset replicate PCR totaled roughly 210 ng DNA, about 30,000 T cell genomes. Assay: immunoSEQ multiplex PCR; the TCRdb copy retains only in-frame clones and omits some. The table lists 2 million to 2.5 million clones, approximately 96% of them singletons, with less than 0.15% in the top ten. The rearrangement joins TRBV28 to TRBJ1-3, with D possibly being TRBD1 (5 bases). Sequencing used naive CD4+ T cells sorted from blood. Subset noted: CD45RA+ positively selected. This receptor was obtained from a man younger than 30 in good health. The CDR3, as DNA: TGTGCCAGCTGCGGGGCGGGAACCTCTGGAAACACCATATATTTT. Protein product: CASCGAGTSGNTIYF.